The 24 T cell receptor beta chains listed next were all sequenced from one sample in a study of Ad26.COV2.S vaccination and SARS-CoV-2 variants. Profiled with immunoSEQ multiplex PCR; TCRdb holds only in-frame clones, not every one. The table shows around 270,000 clones, with around nine tenths occurring only once. Regarding treatment: around 19 received Ad26.COV2.S at low or high dose, single or two shots; roughly five received placebo; per-sample allocation not given. After the first vaccine or placebo injection, samples were drawn on day 63. The source material was peripheral blood, sampled in a trial of Ad26.COV2.S vaccine versus placebo. Receptors were obtained from a person aged 18 to 65 who received the Ad26.COV2.S COVID-19 vaccine or a placebo.

This sequence joins TRBV3-1 (or the pseudogene TRBV3-2) and TRBJ1-4; weak D call: TRBD1 (6 bases). V lost 1 base and J 5 bases, leaving 14 bases between the germline ends. The CDR3 totals 16 residues. From germline, CDR1 is LGHDT and CDR2 YNNKEL (reference sequence). The CDR3 sequence is CASSQAWGQLNEKLFF. CDR3 coding DNA: TGTGCCAGCAGCCAAGCTTGGGGACAACTAAATGAAAAACTGTTTTTT.

The chain couples TRBV4-1 to TRBJ2-1; 16 nucleotides align to TRBD2. V gave up 4 bases and J gave up 8 bases; unmatched junction bases: 14. CDR1 and CDR2 (germline): MGHRA, YSYEKL. This CDR3 spans 19 amino acids. DNA for the CDR3: TGCGCCAGCAGCCGCAGAGGGACTAGCGGGGGGGCCGTTTCTGATGAGCAGTTCTTC. Its protein is CASSRRGTSGGAVSDEQFF.

The V call is TRBV7-2, the J call TRBJ2-1; 10 positions match TRBD2. The germline CDR1 and CDR2 sequences are SGHTA and FQGNSA. The CDR3 sequence is 15 residues long. V lost 0 bases and J lost 8; bases outside the gene matches: 4. The CDR3 is CASSLAAGGPDEQFF. The CDR3 DNA sequence: TGTGCCAGCAGCTTAGCAGCGGGGGGGCCCGATGAGCAGTTCTTC.

This clone appeared a single time. This chain connects TRBV30 to TRBJ1-2; 11 nucleotides agree with TRBD1. V shed 4 bases, J shed 4 bases, and the junction held 8 bases outside the gene matches. Germline values: CDR1 GTSNPN, CDR2 SVGIG (reference sequence). This CDR3 has 15 residues. In DNA form, the CDR3 reads TGTGCCTGGACAGGACAGGGGGCTATTGGCTATGGCTACACCTTC. It specifies CAWTGQGAIGYGYTF. The complete variable domain, with remaining parts taken from reference TRBV30 and TRBJ1-2, reads SQTIHQWPATLVQPVGSPLSLECTVEGTSNPNLYWYRQAAGRGLQLLFYSVGIGQISSEVPQNLSASRPQDRQFILSSKKLLLSDSGFYLCAWTGQGAIGYGYTFGSGTRLTVV.

V usage is TRBV23-1 and J usage is TRBJ2-7, with D hard to call. TRBV23-1 is designated an ORF whose function remains uncertain. V gave up 4 bases and J gave up 7 bases, with 20 bases separating them. The CDR3 loop spans 15 amino acids. The CDR3 sequence is CASSPVRRSSWEQYV. CDR3 sequence (DNA): TGCGCCAGCAGTCCGGTCAGACGATCTTCCTGGGAGCAGTACGTC.

The rearrangement uses TRBV9 and TRBJ2-3, with D perhaps matching TRBD1 (6 bases). Trimming took off 4 bases at V and 0 bases at J, with 15 bases between the two ends. This CDR3 has 16 residues. The germline V gene encodes CDR1 SGDLS and CDR2 YYNGEE. DNA of the CDR3: TGTGCCAGCAGCCCCCGCTGGACAGCTAGCACAGATACGCAGTATTTT. Translation: CASSPRWTASTDTQYF.

This chain connects TRBV6-2 or TRBV6-3 to TRBJ1-2; no clear D gene. The length of the CDR3 is 13 residues. Per the germline V gene, CDR1 is MNHEY and CDR2 is SVGEGT. Trimming left V 6 bases short and J 2 bases short, with 10 bases between. In DNA form, the CDR3 reads TGTGCCAGCAGCCCTACACTGAACTATGGCTACACCTTC. It is translated as CASSPTLNYGYTF.

The chain uses TRBV3-1 (or the pseudogene TRBV3-2) and TRBJ2-7, with a weak D call TRBD2 (6 bases). Germline lookup yields CDR1 LGHDT and CDR2 YNNKEL (reference sequence). V lost 4 bases, J lost 5 bases, and 15 bases lay in between. The CDR3 consists of 14 residues. The CDR3 DNA follows: TGTGCCAGCAGCCGCGGAGGAGGGTACAACGAGCAGTACTTC. It encodes CASSRGGGYNEQYF.

This clone was recorded a few times. The chain employs TRBV11-1 and TRBJ2-3; D not certain. This CDR3 contains 15 residues. Germline assignment: CDR1 SGHAT and CDR2 FQDESV (reference sequence). The V gene lost 8 bases and the J gene lost 2 bases, with 17 bases spanning the gap. The DNA for the CDR3 is TGTGCCAGCCGCTACGGGCTAGGCCCCACAGATACGCAGTATTTT. Its protein is CASRYGLGPTDTQYF.

This chain connects TRBV19 to TRBJ2-1; D is perhaps TRBD2 (5 bases). The CDR3 totals 15 residues. The germline CDR1 and CDR2 sequences are LNHDA and SQIVND (reference sequence). The V end was cut by 1 base, the J end by 3 bases, with 10 bases between. As DNA, the CDR3 is TGTGCCAGTAGTATAGCCCGGACTTACTACAATGAGCAGTTCTTC. The encoded protein is CASSIARTYYNEQFF.

The chain has TRBV6-4 and TRBJ2-7, with 7 positions matching TRBD2. The length of the CDR3 is 15 residues. V trimming: 3 bases; J trimming: 2 bases; junction bases outside the gene matches: 7. Germline V CDR1 and CDR2: MRHNA, SNTAGT. For the CDR3, the DNA is TGTGCCAGCAGTGATAATCCTAGCGGAGCCTACGAGCAGTACGTC. It yields the protein CASSDNPSGAYEQYV.

This chain uses TRBV4-2 with TRBJ2-3; TRBD2 matches 9 bases. Unmatched junction bases numbered 4, after V lost 4 bases and J lost 5 bases. Germline CDR1 LGHNA, CDR2 YNFKEQ. The CDR3 is 14 amino acids. DNA of the CDR3: TGTGCCAGCAGCCGACTAGCGGAGGGAGATACGCAGTATTTT. The encoded protein is CASSRLAEGDTQYF.

The rearrangement uses TRBV6-6 and TRBJ1-2; possibly TRBD1 for D (6 bases). The CDR3 covers 13 residues. The germline CDR1 and CDR2 sequences are MNHNY and SVGAGI (reference sequence). V gave up 10 bases and J gave up 3 bases, with 15 bases separating them. This CDR3 is CAKTLGGHYGYTF. The CDR3 DNA reads as TGTGCCAAAACTTTGGGGGGGCACTATGGCTACACCTTC.

This chain uses TRBV4-3 with TRBJ2-3; 7 nucleotides match TRBD1. With 3 bases clipped from V and 2 bases from J, the junction kept 5 bases outside the gene matches. The CDR3 loop spans 15 amino acids. CDR1 LGHNA and CDR2 YSLEER come from the germline V gene. The CDR3 sequence: CASSHQDRATDTQYF. The CDR3 DNA reads TGCGCCAGCAGCCACCAAGACAGGGCCACAGATACGCAGTATTTT.

This chain uses TRBV4-1 with TRBJ2-1; possibly TRBD2 for D (5 bases). CDR3 size: 14 residues. V was pared by 4 bases and J by 4 bases, with 11 bases between. Germline CDR1 is MGHRA and CDR2 is YSYEKL. The CDR3 DNA sequence: TGCGCCAGCAGCCCACCGGGAACATACAATGAGCAGTTCTTC. This encodes CASSPPGTYNEQFF.

The chain has TRBV2 and TRBJ1-5; D might be TRBD1 (5 bases). Germline-derived CDR1 and CDR2 are SNHLY and FYNNEI. This CDR3 region has 16 residues. The ends were cut back, 5 bases at V and 0 bases at J, with 14 bases in the middle. The CDR3 DNA sequence: TGTGCCAGCAGTCGCCAGGGTCGGAATAGCAATCAGCCCCAGCATTTT. It specifies CASSRQGRNSNQPQHF.

This chain uses TRBV4-1 with TRBJ1-2; D possibly corresponds to TRBD1 (5 bases). The CDR3 sequence is 17 residues long. V lost 4 bases, J lost 5 bases, and 23 bases lay in between. Germline V lookup: CDR1 MGHRA, CDR2 YSYEKL. This chain's CDR3 is CASSRMETAGSRYGYTF. CDR3 nucleotide sequence: TGCGCCAGCAGCCGCATGGAGACAGCAGGGAGCCGATATGGCTACACCTTC.

The chain links TRBV6-6 to TRBJ2-7; the match to TRBD1 covers 7 bases. CDR1 and CDR2 (germline): MNHNY, SVGAGI (reference sequence). J gave up 0 bases and V 6 bases, and 8 bases lay outside the gene matches. The CDR3 is made up of 15 amino acids. Here the CDR3 reads CASRPGTARSYEQYF. In DNA, the CDR3 is TGTGCCAGCAGACCCGGGACAGCCCGCTCCTACGAGCAGTACTTC.

The genes are TRBV2 and TRBJ1-6; maybe TRBD1 (5 bases). The V end was cut by 6 bases, the J end by 0 bases, with 21 bases between. Germline values: CDR1 SNHLY, CDR2 FYNNEI. The CDR3 covers 19 residues. CDR3 bases: TGTGCCAGCAGACCTAAGGTGGGGACCGTGAGCTCCTATAATTCACCCCTCCACTTT. This codes for CASRPKVGTVSSYNSPLHF.

This clone was seen more than once but under ten times. This chain links TRBV6-4 with TRBJ1-6, with no clear D. CDR3 size: 13 residues. Germline CDR1 and CDR2: MRHNA and SNTAGT. V was trimmed by 5 bases and J by 10 bases, leaving 12 bases between them. In nucleotides, the CDR3 is TGTGCCAGCAGTCCCAATCTGTGGTCACCCCTCCACTTT. Protein product: CASSPNLWSPLHF.

V gene TRBV5-1 combines with J gene TRBJ1-2; no firm D call. The CDR3 has 15 residues. V was clipped by 0 bases and J by 4 bases, with 13 bases between them. Looked up from germline, CDR1 is SGHRS and CDR2 is YFSETQ. The CDR3 sequence: CASSLAEKNTYGYTF. CDR3 sequence (DNA): TGCGCCAGCAGCTTGGCAGAAAAGAACACCTATGGCTACACCTTC.

The chain is built from TRBV7-9 and TRBJ2-5; 8 nucleotides line up with TRBD1. There are 17 residues in the CDR3. Germline V CDR1 and CDR2: SEHNR, FQNEAQ (reference sequence). V was pared by 0 bases and J by 2 bases, with 8 bases of the junction left unmatched. The CDR3 coding sequence is TGTGCCAGCAGCTTAGCGCTAGGACAGGGCCGTCAAGAGACCCAGTACTTC. Translation gives CASSLALGQGRQETQYF.

This sequence joins TRBV28 and TRBJ1-5; 7 bases agree with TRBD1. Germline CDR1 and CDR2: MDHEN and SYDVKM. The CDR3 sequence is 15 residues long. With 4 bases clipped from V and 0 bases from J, the junction kept 3 bases outside the gene matches. The CDR3 protein is CASSSGQVSNQPQHF. The CDR3 nucleotides read TGTGCCAGCAGTTCAGGACAGGTTAGCAATCAGCCCCAGCATTTT.

This chain uses TRBV6-2 or TRBV6-3 with TRBJ2-7; D is possibly TRBD1 or TRBD2 (5 bases each). Germline loops: CDR1 MNHEY, CDR2 SVGEGT. Trimming pared 4 bases from V and 3 bases from J, leaving 13 bases between. This CDR3 region has 14 residues. The CDR3 protein is CASSFPGQYYEQYF. As DNA, the CDR3 is TGTGCCAGCAGTTTCCCGGGGCAGTACTACGAGCAGTACTTC.